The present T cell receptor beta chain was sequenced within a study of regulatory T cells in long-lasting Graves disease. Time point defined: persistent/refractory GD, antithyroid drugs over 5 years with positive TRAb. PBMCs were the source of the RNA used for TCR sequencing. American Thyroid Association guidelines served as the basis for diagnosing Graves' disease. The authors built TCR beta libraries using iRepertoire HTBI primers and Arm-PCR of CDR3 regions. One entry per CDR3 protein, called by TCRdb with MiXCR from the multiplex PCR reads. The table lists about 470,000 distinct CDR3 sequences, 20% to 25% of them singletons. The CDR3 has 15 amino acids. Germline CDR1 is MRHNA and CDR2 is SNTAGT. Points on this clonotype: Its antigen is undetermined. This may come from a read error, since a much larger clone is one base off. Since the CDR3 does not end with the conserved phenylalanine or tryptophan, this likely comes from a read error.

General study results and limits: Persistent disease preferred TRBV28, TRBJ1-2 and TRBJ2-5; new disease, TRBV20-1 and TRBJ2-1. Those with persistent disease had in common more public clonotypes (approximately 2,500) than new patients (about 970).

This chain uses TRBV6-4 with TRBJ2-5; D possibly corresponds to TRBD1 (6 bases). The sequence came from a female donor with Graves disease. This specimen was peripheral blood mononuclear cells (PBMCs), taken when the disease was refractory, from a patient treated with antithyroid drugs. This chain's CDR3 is CASSYSTGLQETQYS. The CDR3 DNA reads TGTGCCAGCAGTTACTCAACAGGGCTCCAAGAGACCCAGTACTCC.